Sequencing of this T cell receptor (beta chain) was carried out in a study of beta chain features in type 1 diabetes. Findings and caveats of the study: cDNA-based reads could over-represent cells with high TCR expression.

The entirety of the isolated RNA underwent reverse transcription, so expressed TCRB transcripts were sequenced. TCRdb's table, derived via immunoSEQ multiplex PCR, lists solely in-frame clones and lacks some. This table has 300,000 or so clones, 8% appearing once. Cells sorted by CD45RO/CCR7/CD25/CD127/CD95/CD27 comprised CD4+ naive, central memory, regulatory and stem cell-like memory cells. Points on this clone: What it recognizes is unknown. It is likely a read error: a sequence one base away is far more abundant. Other DNA sequences in the sample encode the same CDR3.

The sequence was obtained from a woman between 18 and 29 years old in good health. The sample consisted of central memory CD4+ T cells from blood.

The DNA of the CDR3 is TGTGCCAGCAGCTTGGACAGGGAAGAGACCCAGTACTTC. It encodes CASSLDREETQYF. The chain recombines TRBV7-8 with TRBJ2-5; 8 positions agree with TRBD1. The CDR3 sequence is 13 residues long. V was pared by 3 bases and J by 3 bases, with 0 bases of the junction left unmatched. Per germline, CDR1 SGHVS and CDR2 FQNEAQ.